The 13 T cell receptor beta chains below come from one sample, sequenced in a study of blood T cell repertoires in COVID-19. TCRdb keeps only in-frame clones here, not all; method: immunoSEQ multiplex PCR. The sample records under 300,000 clones, 70% to 90% being singletons. The sequenced sample was peripheral blood. The receptors shown here come from a man between 18 and 29 years old with active or convalescent COVID-19.

V is TRBV12-3 or TRBV12-4 and J is TRBJ1-2; TRBD1 aligns across 9 bases. CDR3 length: 13 amino acids. Unmatched junction bases numbered 2, after V lost 1 base and J lost 8 bases. The CDR3 sequence: CASSLEGTGGYTF. The DNA for the CDR3 is TGTGCCAGCAGTTTAGAAGGGACAGGGGGCTACACCTTC.

The chain uses TRBV6-4 and TRBJ2-7; D is perhaps TRBD2 (5 bases). This CDR3 contains 13 residues. Germline V gene data show CDR1 as MRHNA and CDR2 as SNTAGT. V was clipped by 4 bases and J by 9 bases, with 16 bases between them. CDR3 loop: CASSVTPGSAQYF. Here the CDR3 DNA reads TGTGCCAGCAGTGTAACCCCGGGGAGTGCGCAGTACTTC.

This chain links TRBV9 with TRBJ2-5, with 8 nucleotides matching TRBD2. CDR3 size: 13 residues. The V gene end was trimmed by 3 bases and the J gene end by 4 bases; junction bases not matched to a gene: 2. The germline V gene has CDR1 SGDLS and CDR2 YYNGEE. For the CDR3, the DNA is TGTGCCAGCAGCGCCCTAGCGGGAGAGACCCAGTACTTC. It is translated as CASSALAGETQYF.

This sequence joins TRBV7-8 and TRBJ2-7; the match to TRBD2 covers 8 bases. Germline V gene data show CDR1 as SGHVS and CDR2 as FQNEAQ. Trimming removed 5 bases from V and 3 bases from J; junction bases left unmatched: 6. This CDR3 is built from 14 residues. CDR3 coding DNA: TGTGCCAGCAGCATTAGCGGGATGGGCTACGAGCAGTACTTC. This sequence encodes CASSISGMGYEQYF.

V usage is TRBV24-1 and J usage is TRBJ2-5; D is possibly TRBD2 (5 bases). The V gene lost 3 bases and the J gene lost 5 bases, with 12 bases spanning the gap. Germline CDR1 and CDR2: KGHDR and SFDVKD. The CDR3 covers 14 residues. The CDR3 region is CATSDGSKRETQYF. The CDR3 DNA is TGTGCCACCAGTGATGGGTCTAAGCGGGAGACCCAGTACTTC.

The table lists this clone with a count of one. This chain links TRBV5-1 with TRBJ2-7; 7 bases match TRBD2. The germline CDR1 and CDR2 sequences are SGHRS and YFSETQ. V shed 5 bases, J shed 3 bases, and the junction held 11 bases outside the gene matches. The CDR3 length is 15 residues. The CDR3 sequence: CASRAWASGNYEQYF. DNA of the CDR3: TGCGCCAGCAGGGCTTGGGCTAGCGGAAACTACGAGCAGTACTTC.

This clone appeared a few times. The chain joins TRBV14 to TRBJ2-2; unclear D gene. V was trimmed by 4 bases and J by 3 bases, leaving 15 bases between them. Per germline, CDR1 SGHDN and CDR2 FVKESK. The CDR3 length is 16 residues. This CDR3 reads CASSRRTAADTGELFF. CDR3 DNA: TGTGCCAGCAGCCGGCGAACGGCGGCCGACACCGGGGAGCTGTTTTTT.

The chain combines TRBV19 with TRBJ2-7; 11 bases fit TRBD2. From germline, CDR1 is LNHDA and CDR2 SQIVND (reference sequence). J was trimmed by 3 bases and V by 5 bases; bases with no gene match: 0. The CDR3 runs 13 residues. As DNA, the CDR3 is TGTGCCAGTAGTCTAGCGGGAGGCTACGAGCAGTACTTC. As protein: CASSLAGGYEQYF.

V and J are TRBV6-5 and TRBJ1-4; tentatively, D is TRBD1 (5 bases). Germline CDR1 and CDR2: MNHEY and SVGAGI. The CDR3 has 14 amino acids. Trimming removed 3 bases from V and 7 bases from J, with 12 bases in between. This chain's CDR3 is CASSYSGEVEKLFF. The CDR3 DNA reads as TGTGCCAGCAGTTATTCGGGGGAGGTTGAAAAACTGTTTTTT.

The CDR3 DNA is TGTGCCAGCAGCGTAGCTTATACTACCCCCACCTACAATGAGCAGTTCTTC. Translation: CASSVAYTTPTYNEQFF. The chain is built from TRBV9 and TRBJ2-1; no firm D call. This CDR3 contains 17 residues. V was shortened by 0 bases and J by 2 bases, with 15 bases between the two germline ends. Per the germline V gene, CDR1 is SGDLS and CDR2 is YYNGEE.

The chain is built from TRBV4-3 and TRBJ2-6; D is unclear. The CDR3 spans 16 residues. CDR1 is LGHNA and CDR2 is YSLEER in the germline V gene. Trimming cost V 8 bases and J 0 bases, with 14 bases left between them. DNA for the CDR3: TGCGCCAGCCGCTCTAACGCGGACTCTGGGGCCAACGTCCTGACTTTC. As protein: CASRSNADSGANVLTF.

This clone is a singleton in its sample. This chain connects TRBV10-3 to TRBJ2-7; 9 bases map to TRBD2. This CDR3 comprises 14 residues. Losses at the gene ends were 4 bases for V and 6 bases for J; bases not matched to a gene: 7. CDR1 and CDR2 from the germline V gene are ENHRY and SYGVKD. The CDR3 is CAISGLAGEREQYF. The DNA for the CDR3 is TGTGCCATCAGTGGGTTAGCGGGGGAACGCGAGCAGTACTTC.

V usage is TRBV5-1 and J usage is TRBJ2-5; 7 bases match TRBD1. The CDR3 is made up of 14 amino acids. Germline CDR1 and CDR2: SGHRS and YFSETQ. V shed 4 bases, J shed 2 bases, and the junction held 5 bases outside the gene matches. The CDR3 protein is CASSLGTVQETQYF. CDR3 DNA: TGCGCCAGCAGCCTCGGGACAGTGCAAGAGACCCAGTACTTC.